A single sample is the source of the 32 T cell receptor beta chains below, sequenced in a study of patients and donors after allogeneic stem cell transplantation. TCRdb called the RT-PCR reads again in MiXCR, with one record for every CDR3 protein. The sample has roughly 880,000 distinct CDR3 sequences, roughly 18% seen once; the top ten hold around 6%. The material sequenced was blood, either unsorted or a sorted T cell fraction (not recorded which). These receptors came from a human donor who was either an allogeneic HSCT recipient or a stem cell or donor lymphocyte infusion donor (not recorded which). It is not recorded whose cells these are; they may come from a transplant donor.

This chain links TRBV3-1 with TRBJ2-2; D is tentatively TRBD1 or TRBD2 (5 bases each). Per the germline V gene, CDR1 is LGHDT and CDR2 is YNNKEL (reference sequence). This CDR3 has 15 residues. The ends were cut back, 4 bases at V and 1 base at J, with 10 bases in the middle. The DNA for the CDR3 is TGTGCCAGCAGCCCCGGGGACCGGAACACCGGGGAGCTGTTTTTT. Amino acids: CASSPGDRNTGELFF.

This clonotype was seen more than once but under ten times. The chain couples TRBV3-1 to TRBJ2-1; 11 nucleotides line up with TRBD2. The V gene end was trimmed by 11 bases and the J gene end by 8 bases; junction bases not matched to a gene: 14. The CDR3 length is 15 residues. Germline-derived CDR1 and CDR2 are LGHDT and YNNKEL (reference sequence). CDR3 region: CAVARSGRAGDEQFF. CDR3 nucleotide sequence: TGTGCCGTAGCACGTAGCGGGAGGGCCGGCGATGAGCAGTTCTTC.

This clonotype was picked up a small number of times. J is TRBJ2-7 and V is TRBV30; TRBD2 might be the D (7 bases). The V gene lost 0 bases and the J gene lost 6 bases, with 12 bases spanning the gap. This CDR3 comprises 13 residues. CDR1 is GTSNPN, CDR2 SVGIG, per germline (reference sequence). The CDR3 DNA reads as TGTGCCTGGAGTGTACGGAGGGGGGGCGAGCAGTACTTC. This encodes CAWSVRRGGEQYF.

The chain employs TRBV10-2 and TRBJ2-1; possibly TRBD2 for D (5 bases). V lost 6 bases to trimming and J lost 0 bases, with 18 bases between them. The germline gives CDR1 WSHSY, CDR2 SAAADI. The CDR3 totals 17 residues. In nucleotides, the CDR3 is TGCGCCAGCAGGTCGCGGAGAGGGCGAAGCTCCTACAATGAGCAGTTCTTC. Its protein is CASRSRRGRSSYNEQFF.

At least ten counts were recorded for this clonotype. The V call is TRBV27, the J call TRBJ2-1; D is ambiguous. V lost 4 bases, J lost 3 bases, and 10 bases lay in between. Germline-derived CDR1 and CDR2 are MNHEY and SMNVEV (reference sequence). This CDR3 comprises 14 residues. In DNA, the CDR3 is TGTGCCAGCAGTTGGGTGGGCAGCTACAATGAGCAGTTCTTC. Translating it yields CASSWVGSYNEQFF.

V usage is TRBV6-5 and J usage is TRBJ1-2, with D hard to call. The CDR3 length is 14 residues. Germline loops: CDR1 MNHEY, CDR2 SVGAGI. V was pared by 2 bases and J by 5 bases, with 12 bases between. For the CDR3, the DNA is TGTGCCAGCAGTTACACGGCCTGGGCTTATGGCTACACCTTC. This gives the protein CASSYTAWAYGYTF.

The chain recombines TRBV4-1 with TRBJ1-1, with D perhaps matching TRBD1 (6 bases). The CDR3 totals 14 residues. Germline V gene sequence: CDR1 MGHRA, CDR2 YSYEKL. The V and J ends lost 4 bases and 10 bases respectively, with 19 bases between them. In DNA, the CDR3 is TGCGCCAGCAGCCCCGGAGAGGGGGGGCGGGGAGCTTTCTTT. The encoded protein is CASSPGEGGRGAFF.

The sample holds a few counts of this clonotype. The chain employs TRBV5-1 and TRBJ2-5; a weak D match, TRBD1 (5 bases). Germline CDR1 and CDR2: SGHRS and YFSETQ. Trimming removed 4 bases at V and 1 base at J, with 8 bases between. CDR3 length equals 13 residues. The CDR3 DNA reads as TGCGCCAGCAGCCCGGACATCCAAGAGACCCAGTACTTC. As protein: CASSPDIQETQYF.

V and J are TRBV7-9 and TRBJ2-7, with D perhaps given as TRBD1 or TRBD2 (5 bases each). The CDR3 spans 12 residues. Trimming left V 5 bases short and J 5 bases short, with 10 bases between. The germline V gene encodes CDR1 SEHNR and CDR2 FQNEAQ (reference sequence). The CDR3 is CASSRDGNEQYF. The CDR3 region has the DNA TGTGCCAGCAGCCGGGACGGAAACGAGCAGTACTTC.

The chain carries TRBV5-1 and TRBJ2-7, with 9 positions matching TRBD1. Germline V CDR1 and CDR2: SGHRS, YFSETQ. J was trimmed by 7 bases and V by 4 bases; bases with no gene match: 9. CDR3 length: 14 amino acids. The DNA of the CDR3 is TGCGCCAGCAGCGCCGGGACAGGGTCTCTGGAGCAGTACTTC. Amino acids: CASSAGTGSLEQYF.

As concerns this clonotype: Mismatch with germline at one junction end may stem from a read error. The rearrangement links TRBV7-7 to TRBJ2-2, with D possibly matching TRBD2 (5 bases). The length of the CDR3 is 14 residues. Germline V gene sequence: CDR1 SSHAT, CDR2 FNYEAQ (reference sequence). The CDR3 DNA reads TGTGCTAGCAGACTCCTTTCGGGGACCGGGGAGCTGTTTTTT. Encoded protein: CASRLLSGTGELFF.

The CDR3 protein is CASTLGGARGYTF. DNA for the CDR3: TGTGCCAGCACCCTGGGGGGGGCGCGGGGCTACACCTTC. This chain joins TRBV12-3 or TRBV12-4 and TRBJ1-2; the D gene is possibly TRBD1 (6 bases). This CDR3 region has 13 residues. Trimming removed 7 bases from V and 8 bases from J, with 17 bases in between.

This clonotype was seen only a few times. The chain carries TRBV7-9 and TRBJ2-7, with TRBD1 matching over 8 bases. Unmatched junction bases numbered 5, after V lost 11 bases and J lost 2 bases. CDR3 length: 12 amino acids. Per germline, CDR1 SEHNR and CDR2 FQNEAQ (reference sequence). CDR3 loop: CAGGDRTYEQYF. The DNA of the CDR3 is TGTGCCGGCGGGGACAGGACCTACGAGCAGTACTTC.

There are many counts of this clonotype. The chain combines TRBV24-1 with TRBJ2-5; D assignment may be TRBD1 or TRBD2 (5 bases each). Trimming removed 4 bases at V and 4 bases at J, with 12 bases between. CDR3 length equals 14 residues. CDR1 and CDR2 from the germline V gene are KGHDR and SFDVKD. The DNA for the CDR3 is TGTGCCACCAGTGACCAGACAGAGGGAGAGACCCAGTACTTC. This encodes CATSDQTEGETQYF.

V gene TRBV24-1 combines with J gene TRBJ1-5; 7 bases map to TRBD1. Germline V gene sequence: CDR1 KGHDR, CDR2 SFDVKD. The V gene end was trimmed by 0 bases and the J gene end by 7 bases; junction bases not matched to a gene: 11. The CDR3 runs 17 residues. The DNA of the CDR3 is TGTGCCACCAGTGATTTGGTATGGGACAGCGGGGACCAGCCCCAGCATTTT. It codes for CATSDLVWDSGDQPQHF.

The rearrangement links TRBV20-1 to TRBJ2-7; D may be TRBD1 or TRBD2 (5 bases each). The CDR3 spans 14 residues. The V end lost 0 bases, the J end lost 2 bases, and 11 bases lay between the germline ends. The germline V gene has CDR1 DFQATT and CDR2 SNEGSKA (reference sequence). The CDR3: CSARDGDGTYEQYF. In DNA, the CDR3 is TGCAGTGCTAGAGATGGGGACGGAACCTACGAGCAGTACTTC.

This clonotype was seen more than once but under ten times. The chain links TRBV12-3 or TRBV12-4 to TRBJ1-6; 8 nucleotides line up with TRBD1. The CDR3 is 19 amino acids. Losses at the gene ends were 5 bases for V and 5 bases for J; bases not matched to a gene: 17. CDR3 nucleotide sequence: TGTGCCAGCAGTCCCTACAGGGGGGGTGCTTTGGAAAATAATTCACCCCTCCACTTT. This codes for CASSPYRGGALENNSPLHF.

A few counts support this clonotype. This sequence joins TRBV5-1 and TRBJ2-3, with 9 positions matching TRBD1. The ends lost 7 bases at V and 3 bases at J; junction bases unmatched: 9. The CDR3 loop spans 15 amino acids. CDR1 is SGHRS and CDR2 is YFSETQ in the germline V gene. CDR3 loop: CASRAGTGRTDTQYF. The CDR3 nucleotides read TGCGCCAGCCGTGCCGGGACAGGGAGGACAGATACGCAGTATTTT. The full variable domain, with the rest looked up from reference TRBV5-1 and TRBJ2-3, is KAGVTQTPRYLIKTRGQQVTLSCSPISGHRSVSWYQQTPGQGLQFLFEYFSETQRNKGNFPGRFSGRQFSNSRSEMNVSTLELGDSALYLCASRAGTGRTDTQYFGPGTRLTVL.

This chain connects TRBV5-1 to TRBJ1-5; D gene unclear. V was cut by 0 bases and J by 3 bases, with 7 bases left in between. This CDR3 is 14 amino acids long. Germline CDR1 SGHRS, CDR2 YFSETQ. CDR3 in amino acids: CASSLDNTNQPQHF. The CDR3 DNA follows: TGCGCCAGCAGCTTGGACAATACCAATCAGCCCCAGCATTTT.

This clonotype was detected only a few times. The chain joins TRBV2 to TRBJ1-2, with D possibly TRBD1 on 5 matching bases. The CDR3 is 12 residues long. Trimming shortened V by 7 bases and J by 8 bases, and 14 bases separated the two germline ends. Germline-derived CDR1 and CDR2 are SNHLY and FYNNEI. CDR3 residues: CASNFRDGGYTF. CDR3 in DNA: TGTGCCAGCAATTTCAGGGACGGAGGCTACACCTTC. The full variable domain, completed using reference TRBV2 and TRBJ1-2, is EPEVTQTPSHQVTQMGQEVILRCVPISNHLYFYWYRQILGQKVEFLVSFYNNEISEKSEIFDDQFSVERPDGSNFTLKIRSTKLEDSAMYFCASNFRDGGYTFGSGTRLTVV.

The V gene is TRBV9, the J gene TRBJ2-5; TRBD1 aligns across 7 bases. Per the germline V gene, CDR1 is SGDLS and CDR2 is YYNGEE. CDR3 size: 14 residues. Trimming removed 0 bases from V and 2 bases from J; junction bases left unmatched: 1. CDR3 protein: CASSVAQGQETQYF. CDR3 nucleotides: TGTGCCAGCAGCGTAGCACAGGGGCAAGAGACCCAGTACTTC.

V is TRBV2 and J is TRBJ2-3, with TRBD2 identical over 9 bases. The CDR3 runs 14 residues. V shed 4 bases, J shed 6 bases, and the junction held 5 bases outside the gene matches. Germline CDR1 reads SNHLY; CDR2 reads FYNNEI. The CDR3 DNA reads TGTGCCAGCAGTGTTAGCGGGAGCTTGGATACGCAGTATTTT. It codes for CASSVSGSLDTQYF.

The V gene is TRBV5-1, the J gene TRBJ1-1; tentative D call: TRBD1 (5 bases). The germline V gene has CDR1 SGHRS and CDR2 YFSETQ. V dropped 4 bases and J dropped 4 bases, with 20 bases sitting between them. The CDR3 has 16 amino acids. The CDR3 sequence is CASSPGGQAVTTEAFF. The CDR3 bases are TGCGCCAGCAGCCCCGGAGGACAAGCTGTAACCACTGAAGCTTTCTTT.

The rearrangement uses TRBV6-1 and TRBJ2-7; unclear D gene. The germline CDR1 and CDR2 sequences are MNHNS and SASEGT. The V end lost 6 bases, the J end lost 3 bases, and 15 bases lay between the germline ends. CDR3 length equals 14 residues. The DNA of the CDR3 is TGTGCCAGCAGGAGGTCACAGCAAAACTACGAGCAGTACTTC. Protein sequence: CASRRSQQNYEQYF.

V usage is TRBV20-1 and J usage is TRBJ2-6, with 9 bases that match TRBD1. Germline-derived CDR1 and CDR2 are DFQATT and SNEGSKA (reference sequence). The length of the CDR3 is 17 residues. Trimming removed 6 bases from V and 2 bases from J; junction bases left unmatched: 11. The CDR3 sequence: CSAGTGRNPAGANVLTF. CDR3 in DNA: TGCAGTGCCGGGACAGGGAGAAACCCTGCTGGGGCCAACGTCCTGACTTTC.

In the case of this clonotype: A much more abundant neighbour one base away suggests this may be a read error. The chain joins TRBV15 to TRBJ2-7, with TRBD2 identical over 7 bases. Trimming took 0 bases from V and 4 from J; bases not matched to a gene: 3. This CDR3 contains 14 residues. Germline loops: CDR1 LNHNV, CDR2 YYDKDF (reference sequence). For the CDR3, the DNA is TGTGCCACCAGCAGAGATCACGGGGGGTACGAGCAGTACTTC. It codes for CATSRDHGGYEQYF. The full variable domain, its missing parts supplied by reference TRBV15 and TRBJ2-7, is DAMVIQNPRYQVTQFGKPVTLSCSQTLNHNVMYWYQQKSSQAPKLLFHYYDKDFNNEADTPDNFQSRRPNTSFCFLDIRSPGLGDTAMYLCATSRDHGGYEQYFGPGTRLTVT.

This sequence joins TRBV4-1 and TRBJ2-7; tentatively, D is TRBD1 or TRBD2 (5 bases each). CDR1 is MGHRA, CDR2 YSYEKL, per germline. This CDR3 region has 16 residues. V was trimmed by 4 bases and J by 0 bases, leaving 16 bases between them. The CDR3 region is CASSPHGAVSSYEQYF. DNA of the CDR3: TGCGCCAGCAGCCCCCACGGGGCAGTTAGCTCCTACGAGCAGTACTTC.

In this sample, this clonotype turned up many times. V gene TRBV12-3 or TRBV12-4 combines with J gene TRBJ2-2, with 10 bases identical to TRBD1. CDR3 size: 14 residues. The ends lost 7 bases at V and 3 bases at J; junction bases unmatched: 2. CDR3 DNA: TGTGCCAGCAAGGGGACAGGGGACACCGGGGAGCTGTTTTTT. Translation gives CASKGTGDTGELFF.

The chain carries TRBV7-9 and TRBJ2-2; D call uncertain. The CDR3 runs to 16 residues. The germline V and J ends were trimmed by 1 base and 5 bases, with 14 bases remaining between them. From germline, CDR1 is SEHNR and CDR2 FQNEAQ (reference sequence). The CDR3 loop is CASSLVSGLGTGELFF. DNA of the CDR3: TGTGCCAGCAGCTTAGTGTCTGGGCTGGGGACCGGGGAGCTGTTTTTT.

The chain recombines TRBV6-2 or TRBV6-3 with TRBJ2-5, with 12 bases identical to TRBD2. This CDR3 comprises 18 residues. Trimming at V came to 5 bases and at J to 5 bases, leaving 15 bases not matched to a gene. The germline CDR1 and CDR2 sequences are MNHEY and SVGEGT. The CDR3 DNA reads as TGTGCCAGCAGTGGCCGACTTCTAGCGGGGGGGCCCAGGGAGACCCAGTACTTC. This encodes CASSGRLLAGGPRETQYF.

This chain connects TRBV6-5 to TRBJ2-7; the D gene could be TRBD1 or TRBD2 (5 bases each). The CDR3 has 14 residues. The germline V and J ends were trimmed by 0 bases and 3 bases, with 9 bases remaining between them. CDR1 and CDR2 from the germline V gene are MNHEY and SVGAGI. CDR3 protein: CASSYSRDLYEQYF. CDR3 DNA: TGTGCCAGCAGTTACTCACGGGACCTCTACGAGCAGTACTTC.

In this sample, this clonotype turned up a few times. The V gene is TRBV10-3, the J gene TRBJ2-5; TRBD2 aligns across 10 bases. CDR1 and CDR2 from the germline V gene are ENHRY and SYGVKD. The junction had 5 bases not matched to a gene; V was cut back by 3 bases and J by 4 bases. The CDR3 sequence is 15 residues long. CDR3 nucleotides: TGTGCCATCAGTGAAACTAGCGGGGACCCAGAGACCCAGTACTTC. Encoded protein: CAISETSGDPETQYF.